This T cell receptor beta chain was recorded in a study of T cell responses to AZD1222 COVID-19 vaccine. Background on the study: Second-dose intervals near 4 or 12 weeks were combined. Study outcomes and limitations: Among those given AZD1222, only 5 to 7 were seropositive at baseline.

TCRdb's table, derived via immunoSEQ multiplex PCR, lists solely in-frame clones and lacks some. The sample shows approximately 90,000 clones, less than 90% of them seen only once. On this clone: The antigen remains unidentified.

The V segment lost 5 bases and the J segment 9 bases; nucleotides outside the gene matches: 4. CDR3 length equals 12 residues. Germline V lookup: CDR1 MGHRA, CDR2 YSYEKL. J is TRBJ2-1 and V is TRBV4-1; 7 nucleotides match TRBD1. The clonotype was recovered from an adult in good health. Sequenced here: peripheral blood, sampled on day 0 of AZD1222 vaccination. This chain's CDR3 is CASSARGSEQFF. CDR3 bases: TGCGCCAGCAGCGCCAGGGGGTCTGAGCAGTTCTTC.